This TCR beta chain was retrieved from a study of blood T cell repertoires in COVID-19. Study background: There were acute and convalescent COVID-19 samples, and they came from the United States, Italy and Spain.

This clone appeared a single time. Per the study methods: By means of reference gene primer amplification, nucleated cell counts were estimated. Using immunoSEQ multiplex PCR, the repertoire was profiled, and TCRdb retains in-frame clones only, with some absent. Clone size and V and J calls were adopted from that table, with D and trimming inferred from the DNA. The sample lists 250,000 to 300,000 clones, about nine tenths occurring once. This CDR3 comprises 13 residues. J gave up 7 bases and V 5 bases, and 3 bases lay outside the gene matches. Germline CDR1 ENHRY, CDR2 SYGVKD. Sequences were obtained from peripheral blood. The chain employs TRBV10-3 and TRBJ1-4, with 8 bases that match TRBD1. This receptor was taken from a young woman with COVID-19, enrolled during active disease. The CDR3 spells CAISQGTGEKLFF. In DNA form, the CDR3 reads TGTGCCATCAGTCAGGGGACAGGTGAAAAACTGTTTTTT.